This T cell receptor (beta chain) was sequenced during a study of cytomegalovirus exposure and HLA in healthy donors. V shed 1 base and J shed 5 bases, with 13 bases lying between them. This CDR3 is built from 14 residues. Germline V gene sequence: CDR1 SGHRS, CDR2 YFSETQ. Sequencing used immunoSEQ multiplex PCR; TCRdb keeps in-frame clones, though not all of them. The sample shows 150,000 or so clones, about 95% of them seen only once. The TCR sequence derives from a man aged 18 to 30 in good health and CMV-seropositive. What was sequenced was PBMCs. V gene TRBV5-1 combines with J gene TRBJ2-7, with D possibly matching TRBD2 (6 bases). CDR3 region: CASSLWGTGDEQYF. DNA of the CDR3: TGCGCCAGCAGCTTGTGGGGGACTGGGGACGAGCAGTACTTC.